Below, one TCR beta chain is given with its context. TCRdb independently ran MiXCR on the RT-PCR reads; one entry per CDR3 protein. The sample has 190,000 or so distinct CDR3 sequences, around two fifths seen once. The data stem from a study of patients and donors after allogeneic stem cell transplantation. The CDR3 is made up of 13 amino acids. Germline lookup yields CDR1 SQVTM and CDR2 ANQGSEA. J was trimmed by 8 bases and V by 6 bases; bases with no gene match: 11. The TCR comes from a human donor who was either an allogeneic HSCT recipient or a stem cell or donor lymphocyte infusion donor (not recorded which). It is not recorded whose cells these are; they may come from a transplant donor. The chain joins TRBV29-1 to TRBJ1-2, with 8 bases identical to TRBD1. The sample comprised blood, either unsorted or a sorted T cell fraction (not recorded which). In DNA, the CDR3 is TGCAGCGTCTCAGACAGGGGTGAATCGGGCTACACCTTC. This translates into CSVSDRGESGYTF.